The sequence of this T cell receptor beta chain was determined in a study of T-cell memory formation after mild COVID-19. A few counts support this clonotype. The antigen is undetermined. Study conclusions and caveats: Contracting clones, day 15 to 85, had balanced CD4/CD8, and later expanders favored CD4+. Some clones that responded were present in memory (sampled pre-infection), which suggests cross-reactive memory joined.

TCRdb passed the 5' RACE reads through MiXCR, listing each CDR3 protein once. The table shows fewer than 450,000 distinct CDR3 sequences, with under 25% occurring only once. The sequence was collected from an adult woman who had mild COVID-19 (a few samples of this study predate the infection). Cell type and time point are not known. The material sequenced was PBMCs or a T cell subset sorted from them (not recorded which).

CDR3 region: CASSPNPRLSEAFF. The CDR3 DNA follows: TGTGCCAGCAGTCCCAACCCGCGCTTAAGTGAAGCTTTCTTT. The gene calls are TRBV12-3 or TRBV12-4 and TRBJ1-1; D is unclear. The CDR3 is 14 residues long. Trimming left V 5 bases short and J 7 bases short, with 17 bases between.